These T cell receptor beta chains were read from a single sample in a study of OX40 agonist ivuxolimab in advanced cancers. This table comes from immunoSEQ multiplex PCR, and its TCRdb copy is limited to in-frame clones, with some not included. The sample yields around 74,000 clones, more than 80% seen once. The sequencing used CD4+ or CD8+ T cells sorted from blood, collected in a trial of the OX40 agonist ivuxolimab. The receptors shown here come from an adult with an advanced solid tumor such as melanoma, head and neck, liver or kidney cancer. Both conserved end residues are part of each CDR3.

V: TRBV28; J: TRBJ1-2; CDR3: CASSPEWTNYGYTF
V: TRBV5-1; J: TRBJ2-1; CDR3: CASSFGTSGDNEQFF
V: TRBV11-2; J: TRBJ2-5; CDR3: CASSLVTGEGTQYF
V: TRBV2; J: TRBJ2-3; CDR3: CASSTSGGGDTQYF
V: TRBV18; J: TRBJ2-5; CDR3: CASSPTYSRETQYF
V: TRBV4-1; J: TRBJ1-2; CDR3: CASSQDTGIYGYTF
V: TRBV10-3; J: TRBJ2-7; CDR3: CAISESGTYEQYF
V: TRBV6-6; J: TRBJ2-1; CDR3: CASSPGTRRDEQFF
V: TRBV7-3; J: TRBJ2-3; CDR3: CASSLGTSGTPSDTQYF
V: TRBV7-2; J: TRBJ1-1; CDR3: CASSPMGDGAFF
V: TRBV27; J: TRBJ2-7; CDR3: CASSPDWGSSYEQYF
V: TRBV29-1; J: TRBJ2-3; CDR3: CSVEAGGAVDTQYF
V: TRBV6-1; J: TRBJ2-5; CDR3: CASRPSGGAGETQYF
V: TRBV5-1; J: TRBJ2-2; CDR3: CASSFLAGGPGTGELFF
V: TRBV5-5; J: TRBJ1-5; CDR3: CASSPVGYSNQPQHF
V: TRBV18; J: TRBJ2-1; CDR3: CASSPQGYNEQFF
V: TRBV25-1; J: TRBJ2-5; CDR3: CASSDTTGSQETQYF
V: TRBV29-1; J: TRBJ1-1; CDR3: CSVAPGQSMNTEAFF
V: TRBV7-2; J: TRBJ2-2; CDR3: CASSWGGPGELFF
V: TRBV30; J: TRBJ1-2; CDR3: CAWSRQGNNYGYTF
V: TRBV19; J: TRBJ2-7; CDR3: CASSYQTGTYEQYF
V: TRBV2; J: TRBJ1-5; CDR3: CASTSGSRNNQPQHF
V: TRBV4-1; J: TRBJ2-3; CDR3: CASSQVGIGLSRGRLDTQYF
V: TRBV18; J: TRBJ2-3; CDR3: CASSLFSGSRDTQYF
V: TRBV28; J: TRBJ1-2; CDR3: CASILQGASYGYTF
V: TRBV7-8; J: TRBJ1-6; CDR3: CASSLVWGLGGSPLHF
V: TRBV28; J: TRBJ2-4; CDR3: CASRKNQGARYF
V: TRBV23-1; J: TRBJ2-3; CDR3: CASSQSVTGESTDTQYF
V: TRBV7-6; J: TRBJ2-7; CDR3: CASSLELGRFNEQYF
V: TRBV28; J: TRBJ1-2; CDR3: CASSSTGTGVYGYTF
V: TRBV7-9; J: TRBJ2-1; CDR3: CASSLSGLAYNEQFF
V: TRBV18; J: TRBJ2-7; CDR3: CASSLSGSGYEQYF
V: TRBV6-5; J: TRBJ2-6; CDR3: CASSYSYSAGANVLTF
V: TRBV28; J: TRBJ1-2; CDR3: CASSFSTQGHGYTF
V: TRBV10-3; J: TRBJ1-5; CDR3: CAISRTGDNQPQHF
V: TRBV6-5; J: TRBJ2-1; CDR3: CASRPQRVSYNEQFF
V: TRBV23-1; J: TRBJ2-7; CDR3: CASVAHPGTAIPYEQYF
V: TRBV6-5; J: TRBJ2-7; CDR3: CAVGQGATYEQYF
V: TRBV2; J: TRBJ2-2; CDR3: CASSPDKTTNTGELFF